The 4 T cell receptor beta chains below were found in one sample sequenced in a study of cytomegalovirus exposure and HLA in healthy donors (dated by TCRdb to the late 2010s). The library was obtained by the immunoSEQ multiplex PCR assay. This is the immuneACCESS table as TCRdb keeps it, with only in-frame sequences that have V and J called. A part of the clones is gone; compared with another copy, unresolved V genes explain less than half, and the rest is unexplained. The sample table contains 110,000 to 150,000 clones; only one count was recorded for less than 90% of them. The ten largest clonotypes hold less than 3% of the sample. Sequenced input: PBMCs. The source is a man aged 18-30 years in good health and CMV-seronegative.

The chain carries TRBV27 and TRBJ2-5; D unclear. Germline assignment: CDR1 MNHEY and CDR2 SMNVEV (reference sequence). The ends were cut back, 8 bases at V and 2 bases at J, with 6 bases in the middle. This CDR3 has 11 residues. The CDR3 loop reads CASPNQETQYF. CDR3 nucleotides: TGTGCCAGCCCTAATCAAGAGACCCAGTACTTC.

This clone was seen more than once but under ten times. The chain couples TRBV18 to TRBJ1-2; 7 bases align to TRBD1. In germline, CDR1 is KGHSH, CDR2 LQKENI. This CDR3 has 17 amino acids. V trimming: 0 bases; J trimming: 4 bases; junction bases outside the gene matches: 11. The CDR3 region has the DNA TGTGCCAGCTCACCACCGACAGGGCTAGCTCTTGGCTATGGCTACACCTTC. This encodes CASSPPTGLALGYGYTF.

The chain has TRBV30 and TRBJ2-1; D gene ambiguous. This CDR3 comprises 15 residues. Germline loops: CDR1 GTSNPN, CDR2 SVGIG (reference sequence). V lost 2 bases to trimming and J lost 2 bases, with 13 bases between them. The CDR3 DNA reads as TGTGCCTGGAGTCTAAATAGTCTCACCTACAATGAGCAGTTCTTC. This gives the protein CAWSLNSLTYNEQFF. Complete variable domain (other parts from reference TRBV30 and TRBJ2-1): SQTIHQWPATLVQPVGSPLSLECTVEGTSNPNLYWYRQAAGRGLQLLFYSVGIGQISSEVPQNLSASRPQDRQFILSSKKLLLSDSGFYLCAWSLNSLTYNEQFFGPGTRLTVL.

In this sample, this clone turned up once. V and J are TRBV4-3 and TRBJ2-2, with a weak D call TRBD2 (6 bases). V dropped 4 bases and J dropped 4 bases, with 13 bases sitting between them. This CDR3 comprises 15 residues. Germline V lookup: CDR1 LGHNA, CDR2 YSLEER. CDR3 sequence: CASSLRSGPTGELFF. The CDR3 bases are TGCGCCAGCAGCCTTCGTAGCGGACCCACCGGGGAGCTGTTTTTT.